A single sample gave rise to the 5 T cell receptor beta chains below, sequenced in a study of T cell clonality in common variable immunodeficiency. The antigens of these receptors remain unknown. Measured with immunoSEQ multiplex PCR; TCRdb has only the in-frame clones, and not every one. The data show under 40,000 clones, none appearing only once, with roughly 5.6% held by the ten largest. Study outcomes and limitations: Fewer deletions and N-nucleotide insertions were reportedly seen in common variable immunodeficiency TCR beta sequences.

Sequencing input: peripheral blood mononuclear cells. These receptors were obtained from a human donor with common variable immunodeficiency.

This clone was counted a few times. The sequenced fragment ends 3 residues before the CDR3 boundary, so the rest is inferred from the germline J gene. The chain employs TRBV30 and TRBJ1-6; D remains ambiguous. V lost 0 bases to trimming and J lost 10 bases, with 10 bases between them. The CDR3 is 13 amino acids. Germline-derived CDR1 and CDR2 are GTSNPN and SVGIG (reference sequence). The part of the CDR3 DNA that was read is TGTGCCTGGAGTGTAAGCTCGGGGTCACCC. Translated, it gives CAWSVSSGSP. The entire CDR3 protein is CAWSVSSGSPLHF. The full variable domain, rest sourced from reference TRBV30 and TRBJ1-6, is SQTIHQWPATLVQPVGSPLSLECTVEGTSNPNLYWYRQAAGRGLQLLFYSVGIGQISSEVPQNLSASRPQDRQFILSSKKLLLSDSGFYLCAWSVSSGSPLHFGNGTRLTVT.

Concerning this clone itself: Other nucleotide sequences in the sample specify the same CDR3. The CDR3 reads CASSSSGEGTEAFF. The CDR3 bases that were read are TGTGCCAGCAGCTCTTCAGGGGAGGGAACTGAA. The chain carries TRBV7-6 and TRBJ1-1; tentative D call: TRBD1 (6 bases). The read halts 3 residues ahead of the CDR3 end, with the missing end drawn from the germline J gene. V was trimmed by 4 bases and J by 5 bases, leaving 14 bases between them. Germline assignment: CDR1 SGHVS and CDR2 FNYEAQ. The CDR3 covers 14 residues.

Ten or more counts support this clone. The CDR3 end lies 3 residues beyond the end of the read and is filled in from the germline J gene. The chain is built from TRBV18 and TRBJ2-3; 8 bases line up with TRBD1. CDR1 is KGHSH, CDR2 LQKENI, per germline. V lost 1 base and J lost 3; bases outside the gene matches: 9. The CDR3 covers 17 residues. CDR3 bases read: TGTGCCAGCTCACCACAACTCATCAGGGGGCTTACAGATACG. Translation: CASSPQLIRGLTDT. The entire CDR3 protein reads CASSPQLIRGLTDTQYF.

Of note for this clone: The read comes to an end 3 residues before the CDR3 does, leaving the germline J gene to fill in the end. The chain has TRBV6-2 or TRBV6-3 and TRBJ1-5; D might be TRBD1 (6 bases). From germline, CDR1 is MNHEY and CDR2 SVGEGT. V was trimmed by 10 bases and J by 4 bases, leaving 14 bases between them. This CDR3 spans 13 amino acids. The part of the CDR3 DNA that was read is TGTGCCATTCAGAATGACAGGAATCAGCCC. It specifies CAIQNDRNQP. The entire CDR3 sequence reads CAIQNDRNQPQHF.

Points on this clone: The DNA ends 3 residues before the CDR3 does, and the rest of the CDR3 is filled in from the germline J gene. The V call is TRBV19, the J call TRBJ1-4, with D perhaps TRBD1 (6 bases). Per the germline V gene, CDR1 is LNHDA and CDR2 is SQIVND (reference sequence). Trimming took 6 bases from V and 7 from J, leaving 15 bases between them. This CDR3 spans 14 amino acids. The CDR3 reads CASRKQGLSEKLFF. The covered CDR3 bases are TGTGCCAGTAGGAAACAGGGTTTAAGTGAAAAA.